The 13 T cell receptor beta chains below all came from one sample that was sequenced in a study of blood T cell repertoires in COVID-19. TCRdb keeps only in-frame clones here, not all; method: immunoSEQ multiplex PCR. The sample includes 120,000 or so clones, about four fifths of them seen just once. The sample was peripheral blood. The receptors originated from a woman in her sixties or seventies with acute or convalescent COVID-19.

The chain carries TRBV2 and TRBJ1-1; 7 nucleotides match TRBD1. The J segment lost 3 bases and the V segment lost 7 bases, leaving 8 bases of the junction unmatched. Germline CDR1 SNHLY, CDR2 FYNNEI. The CDR3 extends over 14 amino acids. CDR3 loop: CASTEQGRDTEAFF. The CDR3 DNA reads as TGTGCCAGCACAGAACAGGGGCGGGACACTGAAGCTTTCTTT.

This sequence joins TRBV5-4 and TRBJ2-1; no definite D call. The germline V gene has CDR1 SGHNT and CDR2 YYREEE (reference sequence). The V end lost 2 bases, the J end lost 1 base, and 7 bases lay between the germline ends. The CDR3 runs to 14 residues. In nucleotides, the CDR3 is TGTGCCAGCAGCTTAGCGAGTTCCTACAATGAGCAGTTCTTC. It translates to CASSLASSYNEQFF. The full variable domain, its missing parts supplied by reference TRBV5-4 and TRBJ2-1, is ETGVTQSPTHLIKTRGQQVTLRCSSQSGHNTVSWYQQALGQGPQFIFQYYREEENGRGNFPPRFSGLQFPNYSSELNVNALELDDSALYLCASSLASSYNEQFFGPGTRLTVL.

The chain couples TRBV3-1 (or the pseudogene TRBV3-2) to TRBJ2-1; TRBD2 aligns across 9 bases. Trimming took 4 bases from V and 0 from J; bases not matched to a gene: 4. Per the germline V gene, CDR1 is LGHDT and CDR2 is YNNKEL (reference sequence). The CDR3 extends over 16 amino acids. As DNA, the CDR3 is TGTGCCAGCAGCCCCTTAGCGGGGGTCTCCTACAATGAGCAGTTCTTC. Translating it yields CASSPLAGVSYNEQFF.

The CDR3: CASSRGGGVYEQYF. The CDR3 nucleotides read TGTGCCAGCAGCCGGGGAGGGGGGGTTTACGAGCAGTACTTC. The chain has TRBV7-2 and TRBJ2-7, with D maybe TRBD2 (7 bases). CDR1 SGHTA and CDR2 FQGNSA come from the germline V gene. This CDR3 comprises 14 residues. Trimming removed 5 bases from V and 4 bases from J, with 15 bases in between.

This clone was seen only once. The rearrangement uses TRBV6-2 or TRBV6-3 and TRBJ2-5; TRBD1 agrees at 7 bases. The CDR3 has 16 residues. V lost 5 bases and J lost 2; bases outside the gene matches: 11. Germline V gene sequence: CDR1 MNHEY, CDR2 SVGEGT. The CDR3 here is CASSRSTGWQQETQYF. The CDR3 DNA reads as TGTGCCAGCAGTCGCTCGACAGGGTGGCAGCAAGAGACCCAGTACTTC.

The V and J genes are TRBV7-9 and TRBJ2-1, with D perhaps matching TRBD2 (6 bases). Trimming cost V 5 bases and J 5 bases, with 19 bases left between them. The germline V gene encodes CDR1 SEHNR and CDR2 FQNEAQ (reference sequence). The CDR3 covers 16 residues. CDR3: CASSQGRGSGDNEQFF. The CDR3 DNA reads as TGTGCCAGCAGCCAGGGACGCGGGTCGGGGGACAATGAGCAGTTCTTC.

The chain recombines TRBV7-2 with TRBJ1-1; tentative D call: TRBD1 (5 bases). This CDR3 contains 15 residues. V dropped 3 bases and J dropped 1 base, with 12 bases sitting between them. CDR1 and CDR2 from the germline V gene are SGHTA and FQGNSA. The CDR3 region has the DNA TGTGCCAGCAGCTTTTATGCAACAGGGAACACTGAAGCTTTCTTT. Its translation is CASSFYATGNTEAFF.

This clone occurred a few times. V usage is TRBV7-2 and J usage is TRBJ2-7; perhaps TRBD1 as D (5 bases). The CDR3 extends over 13 amino acids. With 2 bases removed from V and 2 bases from J, the gap between germline ends came to 7 bases. CDR1 and CDR2 from the germline V gene are SGHTA and FQGNSA. The CDR3 nucleotides read TGTGCCAGCAGCTTACGACAGACCTACGAGCAGTACTTC. Translated, it gives CASSLRQTYEQYF.

The chain recombines TRBV6-6 with TRBJ1-3; 9 bases map to TRBD1. This CDR3 comprises 16 residues. CDR1 and CDR2 (germline): MNHNY, SVGAGI (reference sequence). Unmatched junction bases numbered 10, after V lost 6 bases and J lost 4 bases. The CDR3 region has the DNA TGTGCCAGCAGCCGCGGCGGGACAGGGTACGGAAACACCATATATTTT. Residues: CASSRGGTGYGNTIYF.

This clone was observed a handful of times. The V call is TRBV7-2, the J call TRBJ2-7, with TRBD2 matching 9 bases. Germline loops: CDR1 SGHTA, CDR2 FQGNSA. The CDR3 is 18 residues long. Losses at the gene ends were 0 bases for V and 3 bases for J; bases not matched to a gene: 12. This CDR3 reads CASSLAGLAGAKYYEQYF. CDR3 bases: TGTGCCAGCAGCTTAGCGGGGTTAGCGGGGGCCAAATACTACGAGCAGTACTTC.

This chain joins TRBV11-3 and TRBJ2-7, with D perhaps TRBD1 (6 bases). Germline loops: CDR1 SGHNT, CDR2 YENEEA. The CDR3 length is 14 residues. V was trimmed by 4 bases and J by 3 bases, leaving 13 bases between them. The CDR3 spells CASSSEGENYEQYF. The DNA for the CDR3 is TGTGCCAGCAGCTCCGAGGGGGAGAACTACGAGCAGTACTTC.

The chain combines TRBV7-9 with TRBJ2-5; D might be TRBD2 (6 bases). The germline V gene has CDR1 SEHNR and CDR2 FQNEAQ (reference sequence). The germline V and J ends were trimmed by 5 bases and 5 bases, with 15 bases remaining between them. This CDR3 comprises 14 residues. CDR3 nucleotide sequence: TGTGCCAGCAGCCCCCGGACTAATCGCGAGACCCAGTACTTC. Its protein product is CASSPRTNRETQYF.

The CDR3 DNA reads as TGTGCCAGCAGCCAGGACAGTAGCACAGATACGCAGTATTTT. It encodes CASSQDSSTDTQYF. The rearrangement uses TRBV11-1 and TRBJ2-3, with D possibly matching TRBD1 (6 bases). Germline CDR1 is SGHAT and CDR2 is FQDESV (reference sequence). Trimming removed 5 bases at V and 0 bases at J, with 9 bases between. There are 14 residues in the CDR3.